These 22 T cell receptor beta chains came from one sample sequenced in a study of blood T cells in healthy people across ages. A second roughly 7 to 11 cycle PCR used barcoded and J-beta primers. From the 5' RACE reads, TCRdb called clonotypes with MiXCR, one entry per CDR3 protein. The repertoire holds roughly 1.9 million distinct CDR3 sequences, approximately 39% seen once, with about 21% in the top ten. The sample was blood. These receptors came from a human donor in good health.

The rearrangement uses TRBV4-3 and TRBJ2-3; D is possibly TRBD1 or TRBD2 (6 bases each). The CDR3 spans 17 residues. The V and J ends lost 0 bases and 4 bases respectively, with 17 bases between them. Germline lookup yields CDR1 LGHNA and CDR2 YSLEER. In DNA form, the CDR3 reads TGCGCCAGCAGCCAAGATCTCATCGGGGGCAACGCAGATACGCAGTATTTT. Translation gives CASSQDLIGGNADTQYF.

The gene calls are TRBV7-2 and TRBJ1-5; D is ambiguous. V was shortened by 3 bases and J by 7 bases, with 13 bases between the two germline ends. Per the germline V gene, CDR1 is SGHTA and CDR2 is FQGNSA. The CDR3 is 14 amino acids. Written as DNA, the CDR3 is TGTGCCAGCAGCTTGGACCTTTCGGGCCAGCCCCAGCATTTT. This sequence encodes CASSLDLSGQPQHF. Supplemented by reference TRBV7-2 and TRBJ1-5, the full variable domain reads GAGVSQSPSNKVTEKGKDVELRCDPISGHTALYWYRQSLGQGLEFLIYFQGNSAPDKSGLPSDRFSAERTGGSVSTLTIQRTQQEDSAVYLCASSLDLSGQPQHFGDGTRLSIL.

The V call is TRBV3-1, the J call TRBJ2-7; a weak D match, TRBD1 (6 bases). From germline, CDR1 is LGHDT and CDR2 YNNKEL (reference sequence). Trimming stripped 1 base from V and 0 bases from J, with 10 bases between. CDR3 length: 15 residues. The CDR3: CASSQGPGASYEQYF. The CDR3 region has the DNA TGTGCCAGCAGCCAAGGTCCAGGGGCCTCCTACGAGCAGTACTTC.

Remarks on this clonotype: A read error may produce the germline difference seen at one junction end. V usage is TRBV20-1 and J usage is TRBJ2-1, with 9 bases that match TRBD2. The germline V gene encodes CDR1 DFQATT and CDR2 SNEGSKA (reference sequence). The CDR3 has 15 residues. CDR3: CSAYSGGSSYSEQFF. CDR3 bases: TGCAGTGCGTACAGCGGGGGGAGCTCCTACAGTGAGCAGTTCTTC.

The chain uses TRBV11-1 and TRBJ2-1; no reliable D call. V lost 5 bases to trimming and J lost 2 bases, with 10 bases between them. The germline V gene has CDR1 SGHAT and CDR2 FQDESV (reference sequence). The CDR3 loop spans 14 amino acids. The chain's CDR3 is CASSRTITYNEQFF. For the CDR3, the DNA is TGTGCCAGCAGCCGCACTATAACCTACAATGAGCAGTTCTTC.

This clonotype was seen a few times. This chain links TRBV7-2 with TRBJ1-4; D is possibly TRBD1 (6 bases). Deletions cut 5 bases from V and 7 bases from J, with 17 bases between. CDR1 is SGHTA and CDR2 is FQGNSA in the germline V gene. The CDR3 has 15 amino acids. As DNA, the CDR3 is TGTGCCAGCAGCCAGCAGGGACATAATACTGAAAAACTGTTTTTT. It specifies CASSQQGHNTEKLFF.

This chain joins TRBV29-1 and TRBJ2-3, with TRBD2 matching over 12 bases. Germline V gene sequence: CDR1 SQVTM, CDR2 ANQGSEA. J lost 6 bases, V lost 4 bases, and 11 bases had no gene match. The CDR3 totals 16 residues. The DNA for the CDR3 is TGCAGCGTTGGCCTAGCGGGGGGGCCTGTCGGCGATACGCAGTATTTT. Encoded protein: CSVGLAGGPVGDTQYF.

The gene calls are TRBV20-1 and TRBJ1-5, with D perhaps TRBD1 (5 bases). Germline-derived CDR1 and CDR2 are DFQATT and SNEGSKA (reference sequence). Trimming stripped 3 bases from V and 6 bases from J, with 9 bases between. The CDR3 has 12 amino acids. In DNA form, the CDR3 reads TGCAGTGCTAGGTTGGGGGTTCAGCCCCAGCATTTT. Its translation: CSARLGVQPQHF.

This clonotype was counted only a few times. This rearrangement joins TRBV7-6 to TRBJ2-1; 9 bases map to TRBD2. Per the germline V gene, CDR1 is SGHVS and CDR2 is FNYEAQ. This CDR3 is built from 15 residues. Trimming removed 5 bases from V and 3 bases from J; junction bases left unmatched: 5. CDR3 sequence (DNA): TGTGCCAGCAGCCTAAGACTAGCGGACTACAATGAGCAGTTCTTC. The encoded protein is CASSLRLADYNEQFF.

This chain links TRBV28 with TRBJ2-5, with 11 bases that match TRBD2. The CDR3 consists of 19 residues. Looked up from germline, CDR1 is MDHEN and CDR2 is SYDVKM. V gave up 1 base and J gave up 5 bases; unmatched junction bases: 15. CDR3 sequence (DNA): TGTGCCAGCAGTTTATATAGGTTACTAGCGGGGGCGAAGGAGGAGACCCAGTACTTC. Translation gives CASSLYRLLAGAKEETQYF.

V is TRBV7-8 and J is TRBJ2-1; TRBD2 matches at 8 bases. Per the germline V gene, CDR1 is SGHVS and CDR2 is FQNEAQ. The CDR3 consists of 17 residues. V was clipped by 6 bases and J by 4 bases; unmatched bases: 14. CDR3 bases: TGTGCCAGCAGTCGGTCCGGGACTAGGCTACTTTACAATGAGCAGTTCTTC. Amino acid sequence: CASSRSGTRLLYNEQFF.

CDR3 bases: TGTGCCAGCAGTTACTTTGGACCGGGTGACGAGCAGTACTTC. It yields the protein CASSYFGPGDEQYF. This rearrangement joins TRBV6-2 or TRBV6-3 to TRBJ2-4; D is undetermined. The J call is uncertain, as TRBJ2-7 better fits the DNA end. The CDR3 extends over 14 amino acids. CDR1 is MNHEY, CDR2 SVGEGT, per germline.

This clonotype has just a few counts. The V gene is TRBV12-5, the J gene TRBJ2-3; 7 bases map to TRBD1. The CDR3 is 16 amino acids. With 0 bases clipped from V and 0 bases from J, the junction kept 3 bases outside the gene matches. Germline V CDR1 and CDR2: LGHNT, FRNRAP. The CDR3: CASGLVGTASTDTQYF. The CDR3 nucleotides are TGTGCTAGTGGTTTGGTCGGGACAGCTAGCACAGATACGCAGTATTTT.

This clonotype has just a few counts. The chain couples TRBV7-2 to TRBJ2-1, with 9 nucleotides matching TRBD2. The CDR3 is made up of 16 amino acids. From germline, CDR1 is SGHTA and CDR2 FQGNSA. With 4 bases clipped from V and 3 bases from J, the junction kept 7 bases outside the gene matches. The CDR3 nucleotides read TGTGCCAGCAGCTCAGAGCGGGGGGACAACTACAATGAGCAGTTCTTC. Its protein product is CASSSERGDNYNEQFF.

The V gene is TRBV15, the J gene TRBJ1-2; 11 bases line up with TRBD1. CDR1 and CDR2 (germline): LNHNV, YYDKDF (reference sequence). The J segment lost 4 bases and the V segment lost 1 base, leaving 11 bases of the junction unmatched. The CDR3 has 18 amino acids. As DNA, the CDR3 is TGTGCCACCAGCAGAGGCGGACAGGGGGCAAGAACTCTCTATGGCTACACCTTC. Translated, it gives CATSRGGQGARTLYGYTF.

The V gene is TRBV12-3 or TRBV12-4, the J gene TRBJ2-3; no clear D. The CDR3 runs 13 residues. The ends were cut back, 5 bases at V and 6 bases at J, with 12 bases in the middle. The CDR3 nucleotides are TGTGCCAGCAGTACCGGACGTCGGGATACGCAGTATTTT. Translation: CASSTGRRDTQYF.

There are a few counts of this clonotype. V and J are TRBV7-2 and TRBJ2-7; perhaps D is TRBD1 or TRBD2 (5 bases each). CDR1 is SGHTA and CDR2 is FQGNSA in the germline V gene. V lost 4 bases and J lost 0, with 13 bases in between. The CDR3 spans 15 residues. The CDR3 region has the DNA TGTGCCAGCAGCTCGGACGGGGCGAGCTCCTACGAGCAGTACTTC. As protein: CASSSDGASSYEQYF.

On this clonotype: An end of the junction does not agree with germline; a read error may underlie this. CDR3 in amino acids: CASGGHSTDAQYF. DNA of the CDR3: TGTGCCAGCGGCGGACATAGCACAGATGCGCAGTATTTT. The rearrangement links TRBV12-3 or TRBV12-4 to TRBJ2-3, with D perhaps TRBD1 (5 bases). There are 13 residues in the CDR3.

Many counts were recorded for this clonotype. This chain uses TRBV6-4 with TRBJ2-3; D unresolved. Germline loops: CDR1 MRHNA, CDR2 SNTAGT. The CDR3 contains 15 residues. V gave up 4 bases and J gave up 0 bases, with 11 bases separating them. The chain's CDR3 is CASSVTASSTDTQYF. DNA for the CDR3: TGTGCCAGCAGTGTGACGGCTAGTAGCACAGATACGCAGTATTTT.

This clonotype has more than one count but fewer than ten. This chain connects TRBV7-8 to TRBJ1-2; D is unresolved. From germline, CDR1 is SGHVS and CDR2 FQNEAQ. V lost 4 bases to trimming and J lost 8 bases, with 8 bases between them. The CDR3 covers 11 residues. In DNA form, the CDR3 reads TGTGCCAGCAGCTCAGAAGGCGGCTACACCTTC. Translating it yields CASSSEGGYTF.

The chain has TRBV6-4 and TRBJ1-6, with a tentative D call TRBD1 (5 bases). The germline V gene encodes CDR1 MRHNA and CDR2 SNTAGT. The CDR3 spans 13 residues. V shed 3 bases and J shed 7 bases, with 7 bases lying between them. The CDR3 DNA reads TGTGCCAGCAGTGAAGACAGAAATTCACCCCTCCACTTT. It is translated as CASSEDRNSPLHF.

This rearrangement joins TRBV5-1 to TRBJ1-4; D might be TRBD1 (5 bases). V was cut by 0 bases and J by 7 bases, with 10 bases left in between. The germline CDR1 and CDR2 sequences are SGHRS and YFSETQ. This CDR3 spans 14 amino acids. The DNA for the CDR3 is TGCGCCAGCAGCTTGGTGGGGCGAGGTGAAAAACTGTTTTTT. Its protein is CASSLVGRGEKLFF.